This entry describes one TCR beta chain. The CDR3 runs to 16 residues. Unmatched junction bases numbered 10, after V lost 4 bases and J lost 1 base. Looked up from germline, CDR1 is SGDLS and CDR2 is YYNGEE. The data derive from a study of cytotoxic CD8 clonotypes in ibrutinib-treated CLL. Only in-frame clones appear in the TCRdb table, and some are missing; sequencing was by immunoSEQ multiplex PCR. The top ten clones hold 4.8% of a sample with about 85,000 clones, roughly 80% of them seen once. V and J are TRBV9 and TRBJ2-5, with 7 bases matching TRBD2. This TCR was recovered from a human donor with chronic lymphocytic leukemia. The sample in question was PBMCs, obtained after 12 months of ibrutinib treatment. The CDR3 bases are TGTGCCAGCAGCCCCCGGGGTTGGGGGGGCCAAGAGACCCAGTACTTC. Translation gives CASSPRGWGGQETQYF.